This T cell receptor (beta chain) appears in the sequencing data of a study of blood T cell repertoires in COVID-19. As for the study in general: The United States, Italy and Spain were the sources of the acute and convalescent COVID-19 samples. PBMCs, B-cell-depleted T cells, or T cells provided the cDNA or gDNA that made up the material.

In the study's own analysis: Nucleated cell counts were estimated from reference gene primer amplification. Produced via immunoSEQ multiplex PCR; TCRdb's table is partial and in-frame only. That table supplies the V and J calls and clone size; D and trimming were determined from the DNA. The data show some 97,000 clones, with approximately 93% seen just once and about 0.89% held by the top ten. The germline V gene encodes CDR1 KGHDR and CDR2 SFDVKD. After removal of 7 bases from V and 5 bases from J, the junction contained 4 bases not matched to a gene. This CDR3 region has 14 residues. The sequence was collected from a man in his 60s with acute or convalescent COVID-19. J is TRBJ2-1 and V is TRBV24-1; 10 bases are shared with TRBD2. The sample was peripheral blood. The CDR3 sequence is CATRLAGDNNEQFF. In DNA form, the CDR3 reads TGTGCCACCAGGCTAGCGGGAGATAACAATGAGCAGTTCTTC.